Presented here are 25 T cell receptor beta chains from one specimen sequenced in a study of blood T cell repertoires in COVID-19. Profiled with immunoSEQ multiplex PCR; TCRdb holds only in-frame clones, not every one. This repertoire shows roughly 180,000 clones, less than 85% found once; its top ten account for roughly 10%. Sequencing was carried out using peripheral blood. The origin of the receptors is a woman over 75 with active or convalescent COVID-19.

The chain employs TRBV5-1 and TRBJ2-3; a possible D gene is TRBD1 (5 bases). The germline V gene encodes CDR1 SGHRS and CDR2 YFSETQ. The CDR3 runs to 14 residues. Between the trimmed V and J ends, which lost 4 bases and 6 bases, there was a span of 15 bases. The CDR3 sequence is CASSPQGAPDTQYF. The CDR3 DNA sequence: TGCGCCAGCAGCCCCCAAGGGGCTCCTGATACGCAGTATTTT.

The chain couples TRBV18 to TRBJ1-1, with D hard to call. The CDR3 totals 15 residues. Per germline, CDR1 KGHSH and CDR2 LQKENI. V was shortened by 0 bases and J by 0 bases, with 8 bases between the two germline ends. CDR3 DNA sequence: TGTGCCAGCTCACCACCGGCTGGCCTGAACACTGAAGCTTTCTTT. Its translation is CASSPPAGLNTEAFF.

In its sample, this clone was seen a few times. The chain is built from TRBV19 and TRBJ2-1; no reliable D call. Trimming took off 6 bases at V and 0 bases at J, with 9 bases between the two ends. Germline lookup yields CDR1 LNHDA and CDR2 SQIVND (reference sequence). This CDR3 is built from 14 residues. The CDR3 nucleotides read TGTGCCAGTAGATCAGCTAGCTCCTACAATGAGCAGTTCTTC. It codes for CASRSASSYNEQFF.

This chain links TRBV30 with TRBJ2-5, with TRBD2 matching over 8 bases. The V and J ends lost 0 bases and 5 bases, in that order; junction bases with no gene match: 8. The germline CDR1 and CDR2 sequences are GTSNPN and SVGIG (reference sequence). This CDR3 contains 15 residues. The CDR3 nucleotides are TGTGCCTGGAGTGTACCCAGCGGGAGTTGGGAGACCCAGTACTTC. Translated, it gives CAWSVPSGSWETQYF.

This clone was detected a few times. This chain joins TRBV6-1 and TRBJ2-4; D not certain. Germline loops: CDR1 MNHNS, CDR2 SASEGT. The CDR3 consists of 14 residues. V was clipped by 3 bases and J by 9 bases, with 15 bases between them. The CDR3 region is CASSDLSPGGIQYF. The CDR3 DNA reads TGTGCCAGCAGTGATCTCTCCCCGGGTGGCATTCAGTACTTC.

The chain has TRBV11-2 and TRBJ1-2, with 7 nucleotides matching TRBD1. The junction had 4 bases not matched to a gene; V was cut back by 5 bases and J by 4 bases. This CDR3 is 13 amino acids long. In germline, CDR1 is SGHAT, CDR2 FQNNGV. In DNA, the CDR3 is TGTGCCAGCAGCCAGACAGGGACCTATGGCTACACCTTC. This sequence encodes CASSQTGTYGYTF. Complete variable domain (other parts from reference TRBV11-2 and TRBJ1-2): EAGVAQSPRYKIIEKRQSVAFWCNPISGHATLYWYQQILGQGPKLLIQFQNNGVVDDSQLPKDRFSAERLKGVDSTLKIQPAKLEDSAVYLCASSQTGTYGYTFGSGTRLTVV.

The chain is built from TRBV30 and TRBJ2-4, with 9 positions matching TRBD2. CDR1 is GTSNPN, CDR2 SVGIG, per germline (reference sequence). Trimming took 3 bases from V and 7 from J; bases not matched to a gene: 7. This CDR3 region has 14 residues. CDR3 sequence: CAWSVSSGNNIQYF. In nucleotides, the CDR3 is TGTGCCTGGAGCGTGTCTAGCGGGAACAACATTCAGTACTTC.

This clone is a singleton in its sample. The chain combines TRBV5-1 with TRBJ2-3; 10 bases are shared with TRBD2. V dropped 4 bases and J dropped 0; count of bases not matched to a gene: 8. The CDR3 extends over 17 amino acids. CDR1 and CDR2 (germline): SGHRS, YFSETQ. In DNA, the CDR3 is TGCGCCAGCAGCCGAAATACAGCGGGAGGGAGCACAGATACGCAGTATTTT. Its translation is CASSRNTAGGSTDTQYF.

The J gene is TRBJ2-7, the V gene TRBV24-1; D perhaps matches TRBD1 (6 bases). Trimming shortened V by 10 bases and J by 5 bases, and 11 bases separated the two germline ends. Germline loops: CDR1 KGHDR, CDR2 SFDVKD. There are 11 residues in the CDR3. The CDR3 region has the DNA TGTGCCACGAGAGGACAGAACGAGCAGTACTTC. Translating gives CATRGQNEQYF.

This clone was picked up one time. The chain recombines TRBV7-8 with TRBJ2-7; a weak D match, TRBD1 (6 bases). Germline lookup yields CDR1 SGHVS and CDR2 FQNEAQ. This CDR3 spans 15 amino acids. Trimming cost V 4 bases and J 1 base, with 14 bases left between them. Here the CDR3 reads CASSSQQGSSYEQYF. The DNA of the CDR3 is TGTGCCAGCAGCTCCCAGCAGGGGAGTTCCTACGAGCAGTACTTC. Filled out from reference TRBV7-8 and TRBJ2-7, the complete variable domain reads GAGVSQSPRYKVAKRGQDVALRCDPISGHVSLFWYQQALGQGPEFLTYFQNEAQLDKSGLPSDRFFAERPEGSVSTLKIQRTQQEDSAVYLCASSSQQGSSYEQYFGPGTRLTVT.

This chain joins TRBV24-1 and TRBJ2-3; no clear D gene. Trimming pared 3 bases from V and 3 bases from J, leaving 6 bases between. The germline CDR1 and CDR2 sequences are KGHDR and SFDVKD. The CDR3 is 13 residues long. For the CDR3, the DNA is TGTGCCACCAGTGATCCTATAACAGATACGCAGTATTTT. Translation: CATSDPITDTQYF.

The chain couples TRBV6-5 to TRBJ2-2; D may be TRBD1 (6 bases). Germline CDR1 reads MNHEY; CDR2 reads SVGAGI. The CDR3 has 14 residues. V lost 6 bases and J 7 bases, leaving 15 bases between the germline ends. CDR3 sequence reads: CASRVYRVIGELFF. The CDR3 DNA reads as TGTGCCAGCAGAGTCTACAGGGTGATCGGGGAGCTGTTTTTT.

This clone was seen once. This rearrangement joins TRBV5-1 to TRBJ1-1, with D possibly TRBD1 on 5 matching bases. Germline V gives CDR1 SGHRS, CDR2 YFSETQ. This CDR3 comprises 13 residues. Trimming stripped 5 bases from V and 2 bases from J, with 10 bases between. CDR3 region: CASSSQDNTEAFF. The DNA for the CDR3 is TGCGCCAGCAGTTCACAGGATAACACTGAAGCTTTCTTT.

The rearrangement links TRBV27 to TRBJ2-7; possibly TRBD2 for D (6 bases). This CDR3 has 18 amino acids. The germline V and J ends were trimmed by 1 base and 3 bases, with 22 bases remaining between them. CDR1 is MNHEY, CDR2 SMNVEV, per germline (reference sequence). CDR3 residues: CASSLFPGLAGRNYEQYF. CDR3 nucleotide sequence: TGTGCCAGCAGTTTATTCCCCGGTCTGGCGGGGAGGAACTACGAGCAGTACTTC.

The chain links TRBV7-8 to TRBJ2-6, with D perhaps matching TRBD2 (5 bases). Germline CDR1 is SGHVS and CDR2 is FQNEAQ. This CDR3 has 16 residues. Trimming took off 1 base at V and 0 bases at J, with 7 bases between the two ends. CDR3 coding DNA: TGTGCCAGCAGCTTAGAAGGGAGCTCTGGGGCCAACGTCCTGACTTTC. Protein sequence: CASSLEGSSGANVLTF. The full variable domain, rest sourced from reference TRBV7-8 and TRBJ2-6, is GAGVSQSPRYKVAKRGQDVALRCDPISGHVSLFWYQQALGQGPEFLTYFQNEAQLDKSGLPSDRFFAERPEGSVSTLKIQRTQQEDSAVYLCASSLEGSSGANVLTFGAGSRLTVL.

The V call is TRBV6-5, the J call TRBJ1-2, with D maybe TRBD1 (6 bases). V gave up 5 bases and J gave up 8 bases, with 15 bases separating them. The CDR3 sequence is 13 residues long. The germline V gene encodes CDR1 MNHEY and CDR2 SVGAGI. Here the CDR3 reads CASSTQGSEGYTF. The DNA of the CDR3 is TGTGCCAGCAGTACTCAGGGGTCAGAAGGCTACACCTTC.

The chain couples TRBV6-5 to TRBJ1-3, with D tentatively TRBD1 (5 bases). Trimming removed 3 bases at V and 3 bases at J, with 9 bases between. Germline-derived CDR1 and CDR2 are MNHEY and SVGAGI. CDR3 length equals 14 residues. The CDR3 nucleotides read TGTGCCAGCAGTTATGCCAGGGATGGAAACACCATATATTTT. Protein product: CASSYARDGNTIYF.

The chain has TRBV2 and TRBJ1-5, with D perhaps matching TRBD1 (5 bases). The CDR3 totals 15 residues. The germline CDR1 and CDR2 sequences are SNHLY and FYNNEI. The germline V and J ends were trimmed by 0 bases and 4 bases, with 10 bases remaining between them. The CDR3: CASSEASRDNQPQHF. The CDR3 DNA reads as TGTGCCAGCAGTGAAGCGTCCAGGGATAATCAGCCCCAGCATTTT.

The chain carries TRBV6-5 and TRBJ1-2; D call uncertain. This CDR3 has 13 amino acids. Deletions cut 0 bases from V and 4 bases from J, with 6 bases between. In germline, CDR1 is MNHEY, CDR2 SVGAGI. For the CDR3, the DNA is TGTGCCAGCAGTTACTCCCGGTTCTATGGCTACACCTTC. It yields the protein CASSYSRFYGYTF.

The chain couples TRBV28 to TRBJ2-1; 9 bases agree with TRBD2. Germline CDR1 and CDR2: MDHEN and SYDVKM. The CDR3 extends over 14 amino acids. V trimming: 3 bases; J trimming: 8 bases; junction bases outside the gene matches: 5. The CDR3 protein is CASSFAGGLHEQFF. The CDR3 bases are TGTGCCAGCAGTTTTGCGGGAGGGCTACATGAGCAGTTCTTC.

J is TRBJ1-6 and V is TRBV30, with 10 bases identical to TRBD1. Unmatched junction bases numbered 5, after V lost 1 base and J lost 5 bases. The CDR3 length is 16 residues. CDR1 is GTSNPN, CDR2 SVGIG, per germline (reference sequence). For the CDR3, the DNA is TGTGCCTGGAGTGCAAGACAGGGGGCTGATAATTCACCCCTCCACTTT. Its protein is CAWSARQGADNSPLHF. The whole variable domain, remainder taken from reference TRBV30 and TRBJ1-6, is SQTIHQWPATLVQPVGSPLSLECTVEGTSNPNLYWYRQAAGRGLQLLFYSVGIGQISSEVPQNLSASRPQDRQFILSSKKLLLSDSGFYLCAWSARQGADNSPLHFGNGTRLTVT.

The rearrangement links TRBV5-1 to TRBJ2-7; TRBD1 matches at 11 bases. The CDR3 covers 16 residues. V dropped 4 bases and J dropped 2; count of bases not matched to a gene: 8. From germline, CDR1 is SGHRS and CDR2 YFSETQ. The CDR3 protein is CASSAFGTGGAYEQYF. The CDR3 DNA reads TGCGCCAGCAGCGCCTTTGGGACAGGGGGGGCCTACGAGCAGTACTTC.

The rearrangement links TRBV29-1 to TRBJ1-1; D is perhaps TRBD1 (6 bases). This CDR3 is built from 18 residues. The V and J ends lost 7 bases and 2 bases respectively, with 29 bases between them. Germline V gene sequence: CDR1 SQVTM, CDR2 ANQGSEA. The CDR3 DNA follows: TGCAGCGCTGGAAACTTACAGGGCCCGGGATGGGGAAACACTGAAGCTTTCTTT. Amino acids: CSAGNLQGPGWGNTEAFF.

This chain links TRBV9 with TRBJ1-5, with D hard to call. This CDR3 is built from 13 residues. The ends were cut back, 4 bases at V and 3 bases at J, with 8 bases in the middle. CDR1 and CDR2 from the germline V gene are SGDLS and YYNGEE. Written as DNA, the CDR3 is TGTGCCAGCAGCCAAGCCATCAATCAGCCCCAGCATTTT. Translated: CASSQAINQPQHF.

The chain uses TRBV27 and TRBJ1-6; D is unclear. The CDR3 has 13 residues. CDR1 and CDR2 from the germline V gene are MNHEY and SMNVEV (reference sequence). V was trimmed by 5 bases and J by 8 bases, leaving 10 bases between them. CDR3 DNA sequence: TGTGCCAGCAGTGAGGTGTGGGATTCACCCCTCCACTTT. Translating it yields CASSEVWDSPLHF.